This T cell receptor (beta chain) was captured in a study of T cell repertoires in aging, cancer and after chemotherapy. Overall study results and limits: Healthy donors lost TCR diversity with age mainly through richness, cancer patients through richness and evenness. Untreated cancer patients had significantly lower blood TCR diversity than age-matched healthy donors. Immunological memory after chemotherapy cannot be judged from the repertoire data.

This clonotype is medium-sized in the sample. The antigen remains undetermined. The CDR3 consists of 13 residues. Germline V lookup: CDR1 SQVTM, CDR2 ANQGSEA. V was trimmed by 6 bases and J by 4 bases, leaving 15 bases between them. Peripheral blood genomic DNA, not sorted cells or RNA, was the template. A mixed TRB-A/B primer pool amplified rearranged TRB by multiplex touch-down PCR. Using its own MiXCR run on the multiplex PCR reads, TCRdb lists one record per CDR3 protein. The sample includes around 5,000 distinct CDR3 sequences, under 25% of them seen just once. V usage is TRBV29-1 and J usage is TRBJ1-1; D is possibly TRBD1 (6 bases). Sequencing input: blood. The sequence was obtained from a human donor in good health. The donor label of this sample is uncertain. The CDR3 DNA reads TGCAGCGTCGGACTACAGGGTGGCACTGAAGCTTTCTTT. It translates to CSVGLQGGTEAFF. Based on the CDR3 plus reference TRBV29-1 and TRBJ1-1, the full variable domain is SAVISQKPSRDICQRGTSLTIQCQVDSQVTMMFWYRQQPGQSLTLIATANQGSEATYESGFVIDKFPISRPNLTFSTLTVSNMSPEDSSIYLCSVGLQGGTEAFFGQGTRLTVV.